This TCR beta chain was sequenced during a study of T-cell reconstitution after alpha-beta-depleted transplantation in children. Findings of the study overall: Roughly two months post-transplant, alpha-beta T cells reportedly originated from several hundred graft clones that had expanded. Counts and diversity of T cells one year after transplant came mostly from newly produced T cells. Surviving recipient T cells and thymic progenitors produced the high day-60 TCRbeta diversity seen in some patients.

Construction of the TCRbeta library involved unique molecular identifiers. TCRdb passed the PCR reads through MiXCR, listing each CDR3 protein once. The table has 700,000 to 950,000 distinct CDR3 sequences, 16% seen once; the top ten hold roughly 5%. This clonotype was recorded a few times. What it binds is not known. Trimming left V 4 bases short and J 0 bases short, with 14 bases between. Per the germline V gene, CDR1 is SGHRS and CDR2 is YFSETQ. The CDR3 has 15 amino acids. The chain employs TRBV5-1 and TRBJ2-7; D gene unclear. This sample comprised PBMCs, mostly from graft donor cells, obtained 360 days after TCRalphabeta/CD19-depleted stem cell transplant. This TCR was sampled from a male patient younger than 18 who had a stem cell transplant for acute lymphoblastic leukemia, so the T cells may come from the graft donor. The CDR3 sequence: CASSLVPDGSYEQYF. The CDR3 coding sequence is TGCGCCAGCAGCCTGGTACCCGACGGCTCCTACGAGCAGTACTTC.